The 19 T cell receptor beta chains reported below all come from one sample, sequenced in a study of cytomegalovirus exposure and HLA in healthy donors. 60 Vbeta and 13 Jbeta primers were used in PCR. Here immunoSEQ multiplex PCR was the method, and the copy in TCRdb shows in-frame clones only, minus some. This listing includes fewer than 100,000 clones. The specimen sequenced was PBMCs. These receptors came from a man between 18 and 35 years old in good health and CMV-seropositive.

This rearrangement joins TRBV5-1 to TRBJ2-2; the D gene is possibly TRBD1 (6 bases). The CDR3 length is 17 residues. The V gene's germline CDR1 is SGHRS and CDR2 YFSETQ. Trimming stripped 4 bases from V and 0 bases from J, with 16 bases between. CDR3 region: CASSPTGIGANTGELFF. In DNA, the CDR3 is TGCGCCAGCAGCCCCACAGGGATAGGGGCGAACACCGGGGAGCTGTTTTTT.

The CDR3 sequence is CASSYEESSYEQYF. The DNA of the CDR3 is TGTGCCAGCAGTTACGAGGAGTCCTCCTACGAGCAGTACTTC. This chain joins TRBV6-5 and TRBJ2-7; no clear D gene. The germline V gene has CDR1 MNHEY and CDR2 SVGAGI. The CDR3 runs to 14 residues. The V end lost 2 bases, the J end lost 0 bases, and 8 bases lay between the germline ends.

The chain has TRBV15 and TRBJ1-5, with 7 bases fitting TRBD1. V dropped 6 bases and J dropped 6; count of bases not matched to a gene: 2. From germline, CDR1 is LNHNV and CDR2 YYDKDF (reference sequence). There are 12 residues in the CDR3. The CDR3 region is CATSNRGQPQHF. The CDR3 bases are TGTGCCACCAGTAACAGGGGTCAGCCCCAGCATTTT. Full variable domain (remainder filled in from reference TRBV15 and TRBJ1-5): DAMVIQNPRYQVTQFGKPVTLSCSQTLNHNVMYWYQQKSSQAPKLLFHYYDKDFNNEADTPDNFQSRRPNTSFCFLDIRSPGLGDTAMYLCATSNRGQPQHFGDGTRLSIL.

V usage is TRBV5-1 and J usage is TRBJ2-7; 11 bases agree with TRBD1. Trimming at V came to 2 bases and at J to 3 bases, leaving 4 bases not matched to a gene. CDR1 and CDR2 (germline): SGHRS, YFSETQ. This CDR3 has 15 residues. The CDR3 spells CASSLGQGAGYEQYF. The CDR3 DNA reads TGCGCCAGCAGCTTAGGACAGGGGGCAGGCTACGAGCAGTACTTC.

With regard to this clone: The germline gene is not matched at one end of the junction; a read error may be the cause. The gene calls are TRBV10-2 and TRBJ2-3; 11 bases fit TRBD2. CDR3 length: 16 residues. Germline V gene sequence: CDR1 WSHSY, CDR2 SAAADI. CDR3 amino acids: CASSKSTSGGTDTQYF. The CDR3 nucleotides are TGCGCCAGCAGTAAGTCGACTAGCGGGGGCACAGATACGCAGTATTTT.

The J gene is TRBJ1-1, the V gene TRBV5-1, with 11 bases matching TRBD1. Per the germline V gene, CDR1 is SGHRS and CDR2 is YFSETQ. The V segment lost 4 bases and the J segment 3 bases; nucleotides outside the gene matches: 2. The CDR3 has 14 residues. CDR3 amino acids: CASSRGQGDTEAFF. The CDR3, as DNA: TGCGCCAGCAGCCGGGGACAGGGGGACACTGAAGCTTTCTTT.

This chain's CDR3 is CASSLWGVGREQYF. CDR3 coding DNA: TGTGCCAGCAGTTTGTGGGGAGTCGGGCGCGAGCAGTACTTC. The V gene is TRBV28, the J gene TRBJ2-7; tentatively, D is TRBD2 (5 bases). Germline CDR1 reads MDHEN; CDR2 reads SYDVKM. The V end was cut by 3 bases, the J end by 6 bases, with 15 bases between. This CDR3 has 14 amino acids.

This chain joins TRBV11-2 and TRBJ1-2; D not certain. The CDR3 runs to 12 residues. Trimming stripped 5 bases from V and 2 bases from J, with 6 bases between. The germline V gene has CDR1 SGHAT and CDR2 FQNNGV. The CDR3 spells CASSLSNYGYTF. For the CDR3, the DNA is TGTGCCAGCAGCCTTTCCAACTATGGCTACACCTTC.

The chain employs TRBV28 and TRBJ1-1, with 8 bases that match TRBD1. The junction had 11 bases not matched to a gene; V was cut back by 10 bases and J by 4 bases. Germline assignment: CDR1 MDHEN and CDR2 SYDVKM. The length of the CDR3 is 14 residues. CDR3 protein: CATAGGALFTEAFF. CDR3 coding DNA: TGTGCCACCGCAGGGGGCGCTTTATTCACTGAAGCTTTCTTT.

The V and J genes are TRBV7-2 and TRBJ2-5, with 7 bases identical to TRBD2. This CDR3 is built from 17 residues. Germline lookup yields CDR1 SGHTA and CDR2 FQGNSA. Trimming took 5 bases from V and 4 from J; bases not matched to a gene: 16. The CDR3 coding sequence is TGTGCCAGCAGCCCAACTTCGGCTAGCGGTGGGGGAGAGACCCAGTACTTC. Protein: CASSPTSASGGGETQYF.

CDR3 amino acids: CASSPQVGPGNTIYF. In DNA, the CDR3 is TGTGCCAGCAGCCCCCAGGTGGGCCCTGGAAACACCATATATTTT. The chain is built from TRBV11-2 and TRBJ1-3; D is undetermined. CDR3 length: 15 residues. Germline V gene sequence: CDR1 SGHAT, CDR2 FQNNGV. Trimming stripped 5 bases from V and 2 bases from J, with 13 bases between. Variable domain in full (rest from reference TRBV11-2 and TRBJ1-3): EAGVAQSPRYKIIEKRQSVAFWCNPISGHATLYWYQQILGQGPKLLIQFQNNGVVDDSQLPKDRFSAERLKGVDSTLKIQPAKLEDSAVYLCASSPQVGPGNTIYFGEGSWLTVV.

The chain combines TRBV9 with TRBJ1-6; D call uncertain. V lost 2 bases and J lost 0, with 6 bases in between. Germline V gene lookup returns CDR1 SGDLS and CDR2 YYNGEE. The CDR3 loop spans 15 amino acids. As DNA, the CDR3 is TGTGCCAGCAGCGTGACGGGCTCCTATAATTCACCCCTCCACTTT. This sequence encodes CASSVTGSYNSPLHF.

The chain carries TRBV18 and TRBJ2-7; possible D gene TRBD1, 6 bases. This CDR3 comprises 15 residues. Germline-derived CDR1 and CDR2 are KGHSH and LQKENI. V lost 2 bases to trimming and J lost 5 bases, with 16 bases between them. CDR3 sequence (DNA): TGTGCCAGCTCACCAGAGCCAGGGGCTTTCCACGAGCAGTACTTC. Protein product: CASSPEPGAFHEQYF.

The rearrangement links TRBV5-1 to TRBJ1-5; TRBD1 is a possible D gene (5 bases). The CDR3 is made up of 15 amino acids. CDR1 is SGHRS, CDR2 YFSETQ, per germline. Trimming left V 3 bases short and J 1 base short, with 11 bases between. CDR3 sequence (DNA): TGCGCCAGCAGCTCGTATGGGGGGAGCAATCAGCCCCAGCATTTT. Amino acid sequence: CASSSYGGSNQPQHF.

The chain links TRBV5-8 to TRBJ2-1; perhaps TRBD2 as D (6 bases). V lost 10 bases to trimming and J lost 2 bases, with 19 bases between them. In germline, CDR1 is SGHTS, CDR2 YDEGEE. The CDR3 runs to 15 residues. DNA of the CDR3: TGTGCCGGTATACGAACGGGGAGGACCTACAATGAGCAGTTCTTC. Amino acid sequence: CAGIRTGRTYNEQFF.

CDR3 bases: TGCGCCAGCAGCTTGGGGCCGATCTACGAGCAGTACTTC. The encoded protein is CASSLGPIYEQYF. V and J are TRBV5-1 and TRBJ2-7; D unresolved. V was trimmed by 0 bases and J by 3 bases, leaving 7 bases between them. Germline V gene lookup returns CDR1 SGHRS and CDR2 YFSETQ. The CDR3 loop spans 13 amino acids.

V and J are TRBV5-4 and TRBJ2-1; D perhaps matches TRBD2 (5 bases). Trimming took 4 bases from V and 0 from J, leaving 14 bases between them. The CDR3 extends over 16 amino acids. CDR1 and CDR2 from the germline V gene are SGHNT and YYREEE (reference sequence). The chain's CDR3 is CASSPGLGLSYNEQFF. The DNA of the CDR3 is TGTGCCAGCAGCCCCGGACTTGGCCTCTCCTACAATGAGCAGTTCTTC.

This sequence joins TRBV4-2 and TRBJ2-7, with D possibly TRBD2 on 5 matching bases. Trimming pared 0 bases from V and 1 base from J, leaving 7 bases between. CDR3 length: 14 amino acids. CDR1 and CDR2 (germline): LGHNA, YNFKEQ. The CDR3 bases are TGTGCCAGCAGCCAAGAGCGGGCGTCCTACGAGCAGTACTTC. This gives the protein CASSQERASYEQYF.

CDR3 region: CASSKDRGGNQPQHF. The CDR3 coding sequence is TGTGCCAGCAGTAAGGACAGGGGGGGCAATCAGCCCCAGCATTTT. This sequence joins TRBV6-5 and TRBJ1-5, with 10 bases matching TRBD1. Unmatched junction bases numbered 3, after V lost 5 bases and J lost 2 bases. This CDR3 contains 15 residues. CDR1 and CDR2 (germline): MNHEY, SVGAGI.